This entry lists 22 T cell receptor beta chains sequenced from one sample in a study of blood T cell repertoires in COVID-19. Sequenced by immunoSEQ multiplex PCR; TCRdb stores in-frame clones only, minus some. In the table there are 200,000 to 300,000 clones, 80% to 90% of which are singletons. The sample consisted of peripheral blood. Receptors originate from a man over 45 with acute or convalescent COVID-19.

V usage is TRBV21-1 and J usage is TRBJ2-5; the table's D gene call, TRBD1, was not cross checked with the DNA. TRBV21-1 is recorded as a pseudogene. CDR3 length equals 13 residues. The CDR3, as DNA: TGTGCCAGCAACCCGACAGGGGCGGAGACCCAGTACTTC. Translation gives CASNPTGAETQYF.

This chain connects TRBV9 to TRBJ1-6; D gene ambiguous. Trimming took 4 bases from V and 10 from J, leaving 15 bases between them. Germline CDR1 SGDLS, CDR2 YYNGEE. The CDR3 spans 14 residues. The DNA for the CDR3 is TGTGCCAGCAGCCATTATCCGAGGGTATCACCCCTCCACTTT. This encodes CASSHYPRVSPLHF.

This chain uses TRBV15 with TRBJ1-6; D gene uncertain. CDR3 length: 17 residues. The V gene's germline CDR1 is LNHNV and CDR2 YYDKDF (reference sequence). V dropped 0 bases and J dropped 9 bases, with 18 bases sitting between them. CDR3 region: CATSRDLIGVNGSPLHF. The CDR3 DNA reads TGTGCCACCAGCAGAGATCTCATTGGAGTCAACGGTTCACCCCTCCACTTT.

Written as DNA, the CDR3 is TGTGCCAGTAGTATAGATTCCGGGACAAGAACCTTC. Translating it yields CASSIDSGTRTF. The chain is built from TRBV19 and TRBJ1-2; D may be TRBD1 (6 bases). The V end was cut by 0 bases, the J end by 14 bases, with 13 bases between. Germline V gene data show CDR1 as LNHDA and CDR2 as SQIVND (reference sequence). The CDR3 covers 12 residues.

As regards this clone: One end of the junction fails to match germline, which may point to a read error. The J gene is TRBJ2-1, the V gene TRBV19; the D gene is possibly TRBD2 (6 bases). Germline loops: CDR1 LNHDA, CDR2 SQIVND (reference sequence). This CDR3 region has 14 residues. This chain's CDR3 is CASSLGLHYDEQFF. DNA for the CDR3: TGTGCCAGTAGTCTGGGACTTCACTACGATGAGCAGTTCTTC. Supplemented by reference TRBV19 and TRBJ2-1, the full variable domain reads DGGITQSPKYLFRKEGQNVTLSCEQNLNHDAMYWYRQDPGQGLRLIYYSQIVNDFQKGDIAEGYSVSREKKESFPLTVTSAQKNPTAFYLCASSLGLHYDEQFFGPGTRLTVL.

The V call is TRBV10-3, the J call TRBJ2-5; TRBD2 aligns across 11 bases. With 0 bases clipped from V and 5 bases from J, the junction kept 5 bases outside the gene matches. CDR1 ENHRY and CDR2 SYGVKD come from the germline V gene. The CDR3 extends over 16 amino acids. The CDR3 reads CAISESSGGAGETQYF. Written as DNA, the CDR3 is TGTGCCATCAGTGAGTCTAGCGGGGGGGCCGGTGAGACCCAGTACTTC.

The chain links TRBV11-3 to TRBJ2-7; D possibly corresponds to TRBD1 (6 bases). The CDR3 has 14 residues. Germline-derived CDR1 and CDR2 are SGHNT and YENEEA. The V end lost 5 bases, the J end lost 0 bases, and 11 bases lay between the germline ends. This CDR3 is CASSPRDNSYEQYF. For the CDR3, the DNA is TGTGCCAGCAGCCCCCGGGACAACTCCTACGAGCAGTACTTC. The full variable domain, in which reference TRBV11-3 and TRBJ2-7 provide the parts outside the CDR3, is EAGVVQSPRYKIIEKKQPVAFWCNPISGHNTLYWYLQNLGQGPELLIRYENEEAVDDSQLPKDRFSAERLKGVDSTLKIQPAELGDSAVYLCASSPRDNSYEQYFGPGTRLTVT.

The chain is built from TRBV13 and TRBJ1-4, with D perhaps matching TRBD1 (6 bases). Germline CDR1 and CDR2: PRHDT and FYEKMQ (reference sequence). The CDR3 runs 15 residues. V dropped 4 bases and J dropped 3 bases, with 12 bases sitting between them. CDR3 in amino acids: CASSSSGTPNEKLFF. DNA of the CDR3: TGTGCCAGCAGCTCATCCGGGACACCTAATGAAAAACTGTTTTTT.

This chain links TRBV6-1 with TRBJ2-3; a possible D gene is TRBD1 (6 bases). Deletions cut 3 bases from V and 7 bases from J, with 8 bases between. The CDR3 is made up of 12 amino acids. Germline V CDR1 and CDR2: MNHNS, SASEGT. DNA of the CDR3: TGTGCCAGCAGTGAGGGGGCATATACGCAGTATTTT. It translates to CASSEGAYTQYF.

The gene calls are TRBV28 and TRBJ1-1, with D possibly being TRBD1 (6 bases). The germline CDR1 and CDR2 sequences are MDHEN and SYDVKM. CDR3 length equals 13 residues. V was pared by 5 bases and J by 7 bases, with 14 bases between. CDR3 sequence: CASSRTDRYEAFF. In DNA form, the CDR3 reads TGTGCCAGCAGTCGGACAGACAGATATGAAGCTTTCTTT.

This clone appeared a single time. V gene TRBV3-1 (or the pseudogene TRBV3-2) combines with J gene TRBJ2-2, with D uncertain. This CDR3 region has 12 residues. Trimming took off 4 bases at V and 6 bases at J, with 6 bases between the two ends. In germline, CDR1 is LGHDT, CDR2 YNNKEL (reference sequence). The CDR3 loop is CASSLHPGELFF. Here the CDR3 DNA reads TGTGCCAGCAGCCTACATCCCGGGGAGCTGTTTTTT.

The rearrangement uses TRBV5-1 and TRBJ2-2; 10 nucleotides align to TRBD1. J lost 5 bases, V lost 2 bases, and 3 bases had no gene match. The CDR3 length is 15 residues. The V gene's germline CDR1 is SGHRS and CDR2 YFSETQ. The CDR3 reads CASSLAGQGTGELFF. The CDR3 DNA follows: TGCGCCAGCAGCTTAGCGGGACAGGGGACCGGGGAGCTGTTTTTT.

This sequence joins TRBV19 and TRBJ2-5, with D perhaps matching TRBD2 (6 bases). With 5 bases removed from V and 3 bases from J, the gap between germline ends came to 10 bases. Germline CDR1 LNHDA, CDR2 SQIVND (reference sequence). The CDR3 sequence is 13 residues long. This CDR3 reads CASSSSVEETQYF. The CDR3 DNA is TGTGCCAGTAGTTCTAGCGTTGAAGAGACCCAGTACTTC.

V gene TRBV27 combines with J gene TRBJ1-4; TRBD1 matches at 7 bases. The CDR3 sequence is 15 residues long. CDR1 MNHEY and CDR2 SMNVEV come from the germline V gene (reference sequence). V lost 6 bases and J lost 0; bases outside the gene matches: 4. CDR3 amino acids: CASSGQAATNEKLFF. The CDR3, as DNA: TGTGCCAGCAGCGGACAGGCCGCAACTAATGAAAAACTGTTTTTT.

This chain uses TRBV18 with TRBJ1-1; D ambiguous. The CDR3 covers 14 residues. V shed 2 bases and J shed 1 base, with 8 bases lying between them. Germline loops: CDR1 KGHSH, CDR2 LQKENI. In DNA, the CDR3 is TGTGCCAGCTCACCAGAGCCGGGGAACACTGAAGCTTTCTTT. Translated: CASSPEPGNTEAFF.

This clone came up once. CDR3 in amino acids: CASSRTGTSGIYSDTQYF. CDR3 bases: TGTGCCAGCAGCAGAACCGGGACTAGCGGGATTTATTCAGATACGCAGTATTTT. This chain joins TRBV28 and TRBJ2-3, with 13 bases aligning to TRBD2. Germline CDR1 MDHEN, CDR2 SYDVKM. V was clipped by 6 bases and J by 4 bases; unmatched bases: 13. The CDR3 covers 18 residues.

This chain joins TRBV10-3 and TRBJ2-5; TRBD1 matches at 9 bases. The germline gives CDR1 ENHRY, CDR2 SYGVKD. With 4 bases clipped from V and 4 bases from J, the junction kept 7 bases outside the gene matches. The CDR3 covers 15 residues. The DNA for the CDR3 is TGTGCCATCAGTGCGACAGGGGGTCAGGGAGAGACCCAGTACTTC. It is translated as CAISATGGQGETQYF.

V gene TRBV19 combines with J gene TRBJ1-5, with 7 positions matching TRBD1. J lost 6 bases, V lost 5 bases, and 10 bases had no gene match. There are 15 residues in the CDR3. Germline loops: CDR1 LNHDA, CDR2 SQIVND (reference sequence). The chain's CDR3 is CASSPRTGATQPQHF. CDR3 in DNA: TGTGCCAGTAGTCCCCGGACAGGCGCGACTCAGCCCCAGCATTTT. The entire variable domain, with the rest obtained from reference TRBV19 and TRBJ1-5, is as follows: DGGITQSPKYLFRKEGQNVTLSCEQNLNHDAMYWYRQDPGQGLRLIYYSQIVNDFQKGDIAEGYSVSREKKESFPLTVTSAQKNPTAFYLCASSPRTGATQPQHFGDGTRLSIL.

The chain combines TRBV4-1 with TRBJ1-3, with unresolved D. V was clipped by 1 base and J by 3 bases, with 16 bases between them. Germline loops: CDR1 MGHRA, CDR2 YSYEKL. The CDR3 extends over 17 amino acids. CDR3: CASSQAWVHGFGNTIYF. The CDR3 DNA is TGCGCCAGCAGCCAAGCCTGGGTCCACGGGTTTGGAAACACCATATATTTT.

The chain recombines TRBV12-3 or TRBV12-4 with TRBJ1-4, with D perhaps matching TRBD1 (5 bases). Between the trimmed V and J ends, which lost 3 bases and 6 bases, there was a span of 8 bases. This CDR3 comprises 13 residues. CDR3 region: CASSLTEDEKLFF. The CDR3 DNA follows: TGTGCCAGCAGTTTGACAGAGGATGAAAAACTGTTTTTT.

The V and J genes are TRBV28 and TRBJ2-5, with 14 bases that match TRBD2. Trimming at V came to 6 bases and at J to 4 bases, leaving 4 bases not matched to a gene. There are 15 residues in the CDR3. The germline V gene has CDR1 MDHEN and CDR2 SYDVKM. CDR3 sequence: CASSRLAGGLETQYF. CDR3 DNA sequence: TGTGCCAGCAGCAGACTAGCGGGAGGGCTAGAGACCCAGTACTTC.

This chain uses TRBV27 with TRBJ2-4; D might be TRBD1 (6 bases). Germline V gene data show CDR1 as MNHEY and CDR2 as SMNVEV (reference sequence). With 3 bases removed from V and 6 bases from J, the gap between germline ends came to 15 bases. CDR3 size: 15 residues. The CDR3 spells CASSLKGQILNIQYF. The CDR3 DNA reads as TGTGCCAGCAGTTTGAAAGGACAGATCCTAAACATTCAGTACTTC.